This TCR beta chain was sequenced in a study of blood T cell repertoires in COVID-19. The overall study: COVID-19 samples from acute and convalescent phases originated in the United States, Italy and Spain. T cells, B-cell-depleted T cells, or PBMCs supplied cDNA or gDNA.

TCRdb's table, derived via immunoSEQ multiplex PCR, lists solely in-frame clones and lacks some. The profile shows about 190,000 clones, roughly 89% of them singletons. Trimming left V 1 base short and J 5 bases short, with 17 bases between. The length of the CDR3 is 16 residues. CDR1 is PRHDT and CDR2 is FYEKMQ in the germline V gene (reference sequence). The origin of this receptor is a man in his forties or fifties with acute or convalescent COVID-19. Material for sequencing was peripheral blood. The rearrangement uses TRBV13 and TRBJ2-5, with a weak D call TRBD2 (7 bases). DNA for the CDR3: TGTGCCAGCAGCTTAGAATCTGGGGGGGGGCTGGAGACCCAGTACTTC. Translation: CASSLESGGGLETQYF.